This TCR beta chain comes out of a study of shared clonotypes between healthy human individuals. Turning to the study itself: CD4 naive cells filled three plates per donor, CD4 memory three, CD8 naive two and CD8 memory one. Points from the study as a whole: Naive subsets tended to show greater estimated richness than memory subsets. In a few donors, around 4.5% of naive CD4 clonotypes appeared in common.

Note on this clone: Its antigen is undetermined.

CDR3 length equals 17 residues. Trimming cost V 0 bases and J 1 base; bases outside gene matches: 5. Germline V gene lookup returns CDR1 SEHNR and CDR2 FQNEAQ (reference sequence). For every subset, genomic DNA was evenly distributed across several immunoSEQ plates. The assay was immunoSEQ multiplex PCR, and TCRdb's table has in-frame clones only and misses some. The repertoire has about 680,000 clones, 92% of them found once; the top ten carry roughly 22%. Terminally differentiated effector memory CD45RA+ cells were left out of the naive CD8 fraction, which was CD45RO-negative and positively selected for CCR7.

The chain recombines TRBV7-9 with TRBJ2-4, with 8 bases identical to TRBD1. The clonotype was recovered from a man younger than 45 in good health. Material for sequencing was naive CD8+ T cells sorted from blood. In DNA form, the CDR3 reads TGTGCCAGCAGCTTAGCGGGGTCAGGGGGCGCCAAAAACATTCAGTACTTC. Translated, it gives CASSLAGSGGAKNIQYF. Full variable domain (missing parts from reference TRBV7-9 and TRBJ2-4): DTGVSQNPRHKITKRGQNVTFRCDPISEHNRLYWYRQTLGQGPEFLTYFQNEAQLEKSRLLSDRFSAERPKGSFSTLEIQRTEQGDSAMYLCASSLAGSGGAKNIQYFGAGTRLSVL.